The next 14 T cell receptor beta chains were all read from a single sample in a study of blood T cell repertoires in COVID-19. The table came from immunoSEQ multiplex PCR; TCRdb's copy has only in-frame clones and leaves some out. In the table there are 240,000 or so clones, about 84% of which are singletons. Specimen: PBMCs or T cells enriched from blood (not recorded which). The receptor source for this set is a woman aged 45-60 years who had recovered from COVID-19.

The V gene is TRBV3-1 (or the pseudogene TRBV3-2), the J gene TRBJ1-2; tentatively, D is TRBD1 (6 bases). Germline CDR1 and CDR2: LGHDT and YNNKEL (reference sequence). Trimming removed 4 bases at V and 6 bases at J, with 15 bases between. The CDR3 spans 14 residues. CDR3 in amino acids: CASSRTSEGDGYTF. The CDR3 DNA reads TGTGCCAGCAGCCGCACCTCCGAGGGGGATGGCTACACCTTC.

For the CDR3, the DNA is TGCAGCGTTGAGGGGAGGGCTATCTGCACCTTC. As protein: CSVEGRAICTF. The V and J genes are TRBV29-1 and TRBJ1-2; D gene uncertain. CDR1 and CDR2 from the germline V gene are SQVTM and ANQGSEA. V lost 3 bases and J 13 bases, leaving 15 bases between the germline ends. The CDR3 consists of 11 residues.

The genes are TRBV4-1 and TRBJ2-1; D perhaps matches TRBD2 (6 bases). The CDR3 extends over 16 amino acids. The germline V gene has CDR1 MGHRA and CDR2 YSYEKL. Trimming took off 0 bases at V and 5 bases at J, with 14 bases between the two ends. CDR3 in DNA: TGCGCCAGCAGCCAAGATGGTCGGCGGGGAGACAATGAGCAGTTCTTC. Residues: CASSQDGRRGDNEQFF.

The CDR3 nucleotides read TGTGCCAGCAGCTTAGGTCAGGGTCGTAATTCACCCCTCCACTTT. Translating it yields CASSLGQGRNSPLHF. The gene calls are TRBV11-3 and TRBJ1-6; TRBD1 might be the D (5 bases). The V and J ends lost 1 base and 6 bases respectively, with 10 bases between them. CDR3 size: 15 residues. Germline V lookup: CDR1 SGHNT, CDR2 YENEEA.

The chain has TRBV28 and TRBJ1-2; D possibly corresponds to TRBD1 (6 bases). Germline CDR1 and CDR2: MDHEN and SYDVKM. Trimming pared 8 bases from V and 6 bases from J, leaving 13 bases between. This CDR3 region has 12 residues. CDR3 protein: CASWAGADGYTF. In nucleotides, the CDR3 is TGTGCCAGCTGGGCAGGGGCCGATGGCTACACCTTC.

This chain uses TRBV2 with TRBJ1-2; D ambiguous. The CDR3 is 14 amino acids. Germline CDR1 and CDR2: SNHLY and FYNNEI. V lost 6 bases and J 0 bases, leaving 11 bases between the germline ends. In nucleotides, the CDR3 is TGTGCCAGCAGACCTGAGGCCTCTAACTATGGCTACACCTTC. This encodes CASRPEASNYGYTF. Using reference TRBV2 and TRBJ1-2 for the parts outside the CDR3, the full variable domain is EPEVTQTPSHQVTQMGQEVILRCVPISNHLYFYWYRQILGQKVEFLVSFYNNEISEKSEIFDDQFSVERPDGSNFTLKIRSTKLEDSAMYFCASRPEASNYGYTFGSGTRLTVV.

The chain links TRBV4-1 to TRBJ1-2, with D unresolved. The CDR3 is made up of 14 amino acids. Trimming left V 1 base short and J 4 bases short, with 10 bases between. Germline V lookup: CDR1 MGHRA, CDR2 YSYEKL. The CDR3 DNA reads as TGCGCCAGCAGCCAAGCGTCCAGTCTCTATGGCTACACCTTC. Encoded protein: CASSQASSLYGYTF.

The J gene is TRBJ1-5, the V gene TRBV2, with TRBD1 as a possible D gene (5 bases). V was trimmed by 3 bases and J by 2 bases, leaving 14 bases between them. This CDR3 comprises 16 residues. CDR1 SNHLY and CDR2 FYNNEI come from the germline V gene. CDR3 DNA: TGTGCCAGCAGTGATATCAGGGCCGGAGGCAATCAGCCCCAGCATTTT. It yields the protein CASSDIRAGGNQPQHF. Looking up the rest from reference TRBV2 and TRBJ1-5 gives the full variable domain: EPEVTQTPSHQVTQMGQEVILRCVPISNHLYFYWYRQILGQKVEFLVSFYNNEISEKSEIFDDQFSVERPDGSNFTLKIRSTKLEDSAMYFCASSDIRAGGNQPQHFGDGTRLSIL.

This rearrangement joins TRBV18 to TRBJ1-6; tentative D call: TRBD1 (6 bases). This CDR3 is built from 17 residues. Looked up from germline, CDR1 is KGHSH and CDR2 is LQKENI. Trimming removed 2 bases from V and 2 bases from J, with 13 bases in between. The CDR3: CASSPRATGTYNSPLHF. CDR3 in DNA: TGTGCCAGCTCACCAAGAGCTACAGGGACCTATAATTCACCCCTCCACTTT. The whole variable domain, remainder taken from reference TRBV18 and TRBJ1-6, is NAGVMQNPRHLVRRRGQEARLRCSPMKGHSHVYWYRQLPEEGLKFMVYLQKENIIDESGMPKERFSAEFPKEGPSILRIQQVVRGDSAAYFCASSPRATGTYNSPLHFGNGTRLTVT.

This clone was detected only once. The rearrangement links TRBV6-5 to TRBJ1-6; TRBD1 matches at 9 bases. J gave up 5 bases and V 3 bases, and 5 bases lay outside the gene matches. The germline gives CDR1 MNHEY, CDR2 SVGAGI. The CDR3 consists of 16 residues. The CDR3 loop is CASSYYGTGHNSPLHF. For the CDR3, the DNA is TGTGCCAGCAGTTATTATGGGACAGGGCATAATTCACCCCTCCACTTT.

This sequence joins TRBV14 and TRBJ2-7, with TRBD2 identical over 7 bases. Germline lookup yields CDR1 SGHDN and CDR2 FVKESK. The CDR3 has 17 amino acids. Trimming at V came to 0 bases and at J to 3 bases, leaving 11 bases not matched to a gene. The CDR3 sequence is CASSQDWLADLNYEQYF. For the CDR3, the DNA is TGTGCCAGCAGCCAAGATTGGCTAGCGGATTTAAACTACGAGCAGTACTTC.

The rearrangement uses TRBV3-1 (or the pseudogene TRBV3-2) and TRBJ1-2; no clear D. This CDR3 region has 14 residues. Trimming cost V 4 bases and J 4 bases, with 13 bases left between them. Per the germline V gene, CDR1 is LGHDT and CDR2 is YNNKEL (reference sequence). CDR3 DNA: TGTGCCAGCAGCCCAAAGGCGGTATTCTATGGCTACACCTTC. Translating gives CASSPKAVFYGYTF.

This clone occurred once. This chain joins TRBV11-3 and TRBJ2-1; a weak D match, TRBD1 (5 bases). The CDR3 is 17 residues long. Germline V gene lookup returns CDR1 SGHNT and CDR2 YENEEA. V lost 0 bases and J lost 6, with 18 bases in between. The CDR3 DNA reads TGTGCCAGCAGCTTAGATCGGAGTGATGGCAGGGTCAATGAGCAGTTCTTC. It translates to CASSLDRSDGRVNEQFF.

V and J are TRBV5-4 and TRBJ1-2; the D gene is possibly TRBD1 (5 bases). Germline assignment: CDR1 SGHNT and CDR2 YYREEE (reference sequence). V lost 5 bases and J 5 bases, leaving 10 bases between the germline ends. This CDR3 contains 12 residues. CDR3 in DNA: TGTGCCAGCAGTTCTTCAGGGTATGGCTACACCTTC. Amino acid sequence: CASSSSGYGYTF.